This T cell receptor (beta chain) was captured by sequencing in a study of shared clonotypes between healthy human individuals. This was a deep-level run. PCR replicates from unsorted PBMC used about 310 ng DNA, and this amount was 25,000 to 35,000 T cell genomes. The data were produced by immunoSEQ multiplex PCR, yet TCRdb's version contains in-frame clones alone and is incomplete. The sample has about 600,000 clones, around 78% seen once. The CDR3 consists of 13 residues. Trimming cost V 1 base and J 7 bases; bases outside gene matches: 1. The germline V gene has CDR1 SGHRS and CDR2 YFSETQ. V and J are TRBV5-1 and TRBJ2-4, with TRBD1 identical over 8 bases. This clonotype was obtained from a woman aged 40 to 55 in good health. Some clones in this sample may be carry-over from other donors' samples. Sequencing was done on a sample of PBMCs. The CDR3 DNA sequence: TGCGCCAGCAGCTTGCCAGGGGGCAACATTCAGTACTTC. Translation: CASSLPGGNIQYF.